Listed here is a single T cell receptor beta chain. The target of this receptor is not known. Base qualities are not provided; no much larger clone lies one nucleotide away. Receptors were amplified or captured by the immunoSEQ multiplex PCR assay. This is the immuneACCESS table as TCRdb keeps it, with only in-frame sequences that have V and J called. A part of the clones is gone; compared with another copy, unresolved V genes explain less than half, and the rest is unexplained. The sample contains tens of thousands of clones, roughly 90% of them found a single time. The leading ten clones occupy 8% to 9.5% of the sample. The data were obtained in a study of T cell changes during pregnancy in multiple sclerosis (dated by TCRdb to about 2019). Looking at the study overall: The study looked at changes in the T cell repertoire across pregnancy in women with multiple sclerosis.

The cysteine opens and the phenylalanine closes a CDR3 of 15 amino acids. Only the CDR3 region is kept as DNA, spanning 45 bases read in frame from base 1. CDR1 and CDR2, per the germline V gene, are SGHTA and FQGNSA. V was cut back by 3 bases and J by 2 bases, leaving a gap of 10 bases between them. The chain couples TRBV7-2 to TRBJ2-2; no confident D gene assignment can be made. This TCR was recovered from a female donor in good health, enrolled as a control in a pregnancy study. This sample comprised peripheral blood, obtained after pregnancy. CDR3 region: CASSFVHPNTGELFF. DNA sequence: TGTGCCAGCAGCTTCGTACACCCTAACACCGGGGAGCTGTTTTTT.